The entry below gives a single TCR beta chain sequence along with its context. Which antigen it targets is not known. No base quality information exists; no much larger clone differs at one position. The receptor library was made with the immunoSEQ multiplex PCR assay. For the multiplex PCR, a mixture combining 60 forward primers for TCR Vbeta segments and 13 reverse primers for TCR Jbeta segments was used. Amplification of the CDR3 region of rearranged TCR beta genes was performed with a multiplex PCR assay on genomic DNA. The Illumina HiSeq System was used to sequence the amplified TCR beta libraries as 87-base-pair reads. In the original analysis: A later analysis counted 65 million to 90 million unique TCR beta chains across the 600 to 850 repertoires, and 10 million to 12 million of these chains were shared by at least two donors. A nearest-neighbor algorithm error-corrected the raw reads and collapsed the reads into unique sequences, merging closely related sequences to remove PCR and sequencing errors. Alignment of CDR3 sequences to IMGT reference sequences was used to assign V, D and J gene segments. For a sequence to be retained, at least a six-nucleotide match to both a V gene segment and a J gene segment was required. A rearrangement counted as productive if the CDR3 had no stop codons and remained in frame with V and J, and every other rearrangement counted as non-productive. Following IMGT convention, CDR3 was defined as the stretch from the second conserved V-encoded cysteine up to the conserved J-encoded phenylalanine. The earlier analysis of more than 450 of the donors excluded sequences that lacked an unambiguous match to a single V gene segment. An earlier analysis of a few hundred of the donors called V segments functional above 56.7% productive rearrangements and segregating when the between-donor standard deviation exceeded 5%. To diagnose cytomegalovirus status from the catalog of TCR beta chain sequences, a statistical classification framework was built. In a later analysis, V and J genes were assigned by comparing TCR nucleotide sequences against IMGT/GENE-DB human TR gene sequences. The TCRdist pipeline was used in a later analysis to assign CDR3 sequences and most-parsimonious VDJ recombination scenarios. In a later analysis, every TCR beta chain was defined by the combination of its CDR3 amino acid sequence and its V-gene family, and reads without a unique V-gene family were dropped. To address suspected cross-contamination and a sequencing artifact, a later analysis removed around 600 highly shared, low-generation-probability nucleotide sequences. A later analysis calculated a clonal expansion index for each public chain from normalized within-repertoire ranks of inferred template counts. A later analysis computed generation probabilities with a VDJ recombination model fitted to out-of-frame rearrangements, and checked the results against IGoR. Hypergeometric tests were used in a later analysis to score TCR-TCR, TCR-HLA and TCR-CMV co-occurrence, with a repertoire-size bias correction applied to the TCR pairs. False discovery rates were estimated in a later analysis by permuting HLA or CMV assignments 20 times. In a later analysis, co-occurring TCRs were grouped using DBSCAN, with TCRdist sequence similarity added in when clustering inside HLA-allele-positive subsets. For co-occurrence clustering, repertoires with fewer than 30,000 or more than 120,000 public chains were excluded, along with roughly 5 repertoires with anomalous nucleotide sharing. TCRdb took this table from immuneACCESS and kept in-frame rearrangements with V and J called. Such tables lack part of the clones; where checked against another copy, unresolved V genes explain under half of the gap, and the rest is unexplained. V and J calls and clone size follow that table, whereas D and trimming were derived from the DNA. Present in this sample are about 70,000 clones, 86% of which were seen just once. The ten largest make up 2% of the sample.

This entry belongs to a study of cytomegalovirus exposure and HLA in healthy donors (TCRdb year 2017). A note on the overall study: An earlier analysis of about 530 of the donors reported about 260 Gb of sequence data and 95 million to 140 million unique TCR beta sequences obtained from 180 million or so T cells. In a later analysis, previously published TCR beta repertoires from 670 or so donors were re-analyzed and high-resolution HLA genotyping was added so that TCR occurrence patterns could be studied. High-throughput TCR immunosequencing, statistical association of individual TCRs with disease status, and machine learning were combined to predict cytomegalovirus infection status. Donor age, sex, ethnicity and CMV serostatus were compiled alongside the repertoire data. All discovery cohort repertoires had been generated using a single sequencing platform. The study aimed to test whether cataloging public T cell receptors could reveal signatures of past pathogen exposure. An earlier analysis of 587 of the donors applied high-throughput TCR beta sequencing to assess whether each TCR beta V gene segment acted as functional or pseudogenic. Across approximately 400 genotyped donors of the cohort, an average of about 200,000 unique TCR beta nucleotide sequences per donor were sequenced, and about a sixth of those sequences were non-productive. Four to six DR-DQ haplotypes were handled as single units for association and clustering, since linkage in the cohort was strong. Among the approximately 400 genotyped donors, approximately 82% belonged to the genetic ancestry cluster associated with self-reported Caucasian donors. HLA typing covered class I and class II loci at four-digit resolution. Typing coverage varied by locus: about 620-630 donors for A, B, C, DRB1 and DQB1; roughly 560 for DQA1; about 570 for DPA1; approximately 470 for DPB1. Rather than drawing on any new phenotypic data, the later analysis identified candidate immune exposures from TCR beta sequences and the way those sequences occurred across donors. Besides the first cohort of approximately 710 subjects, a separate validation cohort made up of 95 to 150 different subjects was used. Approximately 310 gigabases of sequencing data and tens of millions of unique TCR sequences were included in an early release covering several hundred HLA-typed donors. A later genetic analysis used genome-wide SNP genotypes for 398 of the 666 donors, treating that subset as a discovery cohort. Using immunosequencing, the study profiled T cell repertoires from around 670 subjects and related those repertoires to cytomegalovirus serostatus.

Study-wide conclusions, independent of this receptor: A cluster of highly shared sequence variants was judged likely to be a technical artifact of the sequencing pipeline. Because some donors lacked HLA typing at each locus, the association tests relied only on the typed subset. In a later analysis, the rate of TCR association differed among HLA loci, with DRB1 alleles having the most associated TCRs and HLA-C alleles having the fewest. V-gene and J-gene trimming of TCR beta chains was associated with a missense DCLRE1C variant in a later genetic analysis, and the association was replicated in an independent cohort. Linkage disequilibrium might explain the correlated functional status among segregating V segments, but an unknown experimental factor could not be excluded. For the cohort, immune exposure information was limited to CMV serostatus. Broadly in line with IMGT annotations, most TCR beta V segments showed up in productive rearrangements about 90% or about 30% of the time in an earlier analysis of some 590 of the donors. The cohort was sequenced for TCR beta chains only, and without alpha or paired-chain data the features that could be detected were limited. The presence/absence analyses assumed that sequencing depth was roughly uniform across donors, and that assumption may not be true. According to a later analysis, most CMV-associated TCR beta chains appeared to be HLA-restricted, and the HLA associations seemed to be driven largely by CMV exposure. It was suggested by the authors that the approach could potentially be generalized to other disease states and immunological phenotypes. According to a later analysis, parvovirus B19, influenza, CMV and Epstein-Barr virus appeared linked to several top co-occurrence clusters. Some IMGT-functional V segments, including TRBV6-2 and TRBV6-3, could not be distinguished by the 87-base-pair reads and were therefore excluded. According to a later genetic analysis, donors in an Asian-associated ancestry cluster had fewer N-insertions in productive TCRs than the approximately 650-donor mean. A further reported finding was that TCR beta sequences accurately predicted the HLA-A and HLA-B alleles for most subjects in the first cohort. In a later analysis, HLA-associated TCR beta chains showed more clonal expansion and lower generation probabilities than non-associated chains that were equally common. Cytomegalovirus status was reported to be diagnosed by the classifier with high specificity and sensitivity in both the original and validation cohorts. Three of the identified cytomegalovirus-associated TCR beta chains were confirmed in vitro to be specific for cytomegalovirus antigens. The study listed 150 to 200 TCR beta chains as associated with cytomegalovirus. Around 16 rarely observed V segments, including chromosome 9 orphons, were excluded from the earlier analysis of a few hundred of the donors because counts were too low. When HLA alleles, especially DR and DQ, strongly co-occurred, attributing TCR associations to individual alleles was difficult. At a false discovery rate of 0.05, a later analysis linked roughly 17,000 TCR beta sequences to specific HLA alleles. Most TCR sequences were seen in very few donors, while some public TCRs were found in many individuals.

The CDR3 runs 14 residues from the cysteine to the phenylalanine. CDR3 DNA only is kept here, 42 bases in frame from base 1. The germline V end is reduced by 2 bases and the J end by 1 base; junction bases left unmatched: 3. CDR1 and CDR2 are drawn from the germline V gene: SQVTM, ANQGSEA. The cohort consisted of 650 to 850 healthy bone marrow donors. At the time of sampling, all cohort members were nominally healthy, though unrecorded immune exposures were likely present. The donor was CMV seronegative and belonged to the group of around 350 seronegative cohort members. A peripheral blood sample was collected from each donor, and TCR beta sequencing was performed on peripheral blood mononuclear cells. The Qiagen DNeasy Blood Extraction Kit was used to extract genomic DNA from the blood cell samples.

Material: PBMCs. The rearrangement joined TRBV29-1 to TRBJ2-3; the junction holds 7 bases that match TRBD1. The sequence derives from a woman younger than 45 in good health and CMV-seronegative. The CDR3 reads as follows: CSVESGGGTDTQYF. The sequenced DNA: TGCAGCGTTGAATCAGGGGGAGGCACAGATACGCAGTATTTT.